This T cell receptor beta chain was sequenced during a study of T cell responses to AZD1222 COVID-19 vaccine. Study-wide background: Second doses were pooled across both intervals (about 4 or about 12 weeks). Findings and limits, study-wide: The donors showed a predominance of white British ancestry and of females, with possible underestimation of clonal diversity. Among AZD1222 vaccinees, only 5 to 7 were seropositive at baseline. With two AZD1222 doses given, Spike-specific TCR breadth and depth both rose.

The assay was immunoSEQ multiplex PCR, and TCRdb's table has in-frame clones only and misses some. This sample has fewer than 45,000 clones, with 75% to 85% found just once. A remark on this clone: What it binds is unknown. The identical CDR3 is also encoded by other nucleotide sequences in the sample.

Trimming removed 2 bases from V and 0 bases from J; junction bases left unmatched: 2. The CDR3 has 16 amino acids. CDR1 and CDR2 (germline): SEHNR, FQNEAQ (reference sequence). This chain uses TRBV7-9 with TRBJ2-3; 10 nucleotides line up with TRBD2. The TCR comes from an adult in good health. Sequenced here: peripheral blood, sampled on day 0 of AZD1222 vaccination. CDR3 amino acids: CASSLLAGASTDTQYF. The CDR3 bases are TGTGCCAGCAGCTTACTAGCGGGGGCTAGCACAGATACGCAGTATTTT.